The 30 T cell receptor beta chains below all came from one sample that was sequenced in a study of control samples from healthy donors and cancer patients. The method was immunoSEQ multiplex PCR; TCRdb's version includes in-frame clones alone and lacks a portion of them. This table has about 220,000 clones, 85% to 95% appearing once. Sequencing used blood. These receptors were obtained from a man aged 45 to 65 in good health.

The chain carries TRBV19 and TRBJ1-5; TRBD1 is a possible D gene (6 bases). Germline V gene sequence: CDR1 LNHDA, CDR2 SQIVND (reference sequence). Trimming removed 6 bases at V and 4 bases at J, with 13 bases between. This CDR3 is built from 14 residues. DNA of the CDR3: TGTGCCAGTAGCCAGACAGGCATTAATCAGCCCCAGCATTTT. Its translation is CASSQTGINQPQHF.

This clone was found once. The gene calls are TRBV5-4 and TRBJ1-3; D is possibly TRBD1 (5 bases). The CDR3 covers 15 residues. V lost 0 bases, J lost 4 bases, and 11 bases lay in between. Germline V CDR1 and CDR2: SGHNT, YYREEE (reference sequence). Here the CDR3 reads CASSLDGRAGNTIYF. The CDR3 DNA reads TGTGCCAGCAGCTTGGACGGCAGGGCAGGAAACACCATATATTTT. Full variable domain (outside the CDR3, taken from reference TRBV5-4 and TRBJ1-3): ETGVTQSPTHLIKTRGQQVTLRCSSQSGHNTVSWYQQALGQGPQFIFQYYREEENGRGNFPPRFSGLQFPNYSSELNVNALELDDSALYLCASSLDGRAGNTIYFGEGSWLTVV.

The rearrangement joins TRBV10-3 to TRBJ1-1; tentatively, D is TRBD1 (5 bases). CDR1 is ENHRY and CDR2 is SYGVKD in the germline V gene. Trimming removed 3 bases from V and 2 bases from J, with 10 bases in between. The CDR3 has 14 residues. The CDR3 loop reads CAISDGTANTEAFF. The CDR3 DNA reads as TGTGCCATCAGTGACGGGACGGCTAACACTGAAGCTTTCTTT.

This CDR3 reads CASSKQGLREQYF. CDR3 DNA: TGTGCCAGCAGCAAACAGGGTTTACGGGAGCAGTACTTC. The J gene is TRBJ2-7, the V gene TRBV21-1; the DNA was not used to check the table's D call, TRBD1. TRBV21-1 is reported as a pseudogene. There are 13 residues in the CDR3.

The V and J genes are TRBV18 and TRBJ2-2, with 9 bases that match TRBD1. This CDR3 comprises 15 residues. With V trimmed by 5 bases and J by 1 base, 2 bases remained unmatched. Germline loops: CDR1 KGHSH, CDR2 LQKENI. CDR3 loop: CASSTGQGNTGELFF. CDR3 in DNA: TGTGCCAGCTCAACGGGACAGGGGAACACCGGGGAGCTGTTTTTT.

This chain connects TRBV18 to TRBJ1-2; D might be TRBD1 (6 bases). This CDR3 has 16 amino acids. The V gene's germline CDR1 is KGHSH and CDR2 LQKENI. The V gene lost 3 bases and the J gene lost 7 bases, with 21 bases spanning the gap. The CDR3 is CASSPVMMSGVGGYTF. The CDR3 region has the DNA TGTGCCAGCTCACCGGTCATGATGTCAGGGGTTGGTGGCTACACCTTC.

The chain carries TRBV12-1 and TRBJ1-2; TRBD1 is the table's D call and was not checked against the DNA. TRBV12-1 is given as a pseudogene. The CDR3 totals 16 residues. CDR3 loop: CASSANPRVCTRGYTF. The CDR3 region has the DNA TGTGCCAGCAGCGCCAACCCCAGGGTTTGTACAAGGGGCTACACCTTC.

The genes are TRBV27 and TRBJ1-1; D possibly corresponds to TRBD1 (5 bases). Germline CDR1 is MNHEY and CDR2 is SMNVEV (reference sequence). V lost 5 bases to trimming and J lost 4 bases, with 14 bases between them. The CDR3 has 14 residues. The chain's CDR3 is CASSPGPWFTEAFF. DNA of the CDR3: TGTGCCAGCAGTCCGGGACCTTGGTTCACTGAAGCTTTCTTT.

This chain links TRBV10-1 with TRBJ2-2; 7 bases are a match to TRBD2. The germline gives CDR1 WNHNN, CDR2 SYGVQD (reference sequence). J was trimmed by 4 bases and V by 3 bases; bases with no gene match: 8. The CDR3 has 16 residues. CDR3 sequence: CASSDGQGGITGELFF. The CDR3, as DNA: TGCGCCAGCAGTGACGGGCAGGGAGGGATCACCGGGGAGCTGTTTTTT.

The chain recombines TRBV20-1 with TRBJ1-2; D may be TRBD1 (5 bases). V lost 3 bases, J lost 0 bases, and 14 bases lay in between. Germline V CDR1 and CDR2: DFQATT, SNEGSKA (reference sequence). This CDR3 comprises 15 residues. The CDR3: CSASDSETSNYGYTF. In DNA form, the CDR3 reads TGCAGTGCTAGTGACAGCGAGACTTCTAACTATGGCTACACCTTC.

The chain joins TRBV3-1 (or the pseudogene TRBV3-2) to TRBJ1-3, with 12 bases lining up with TRBD1. Germline CDR1 LGHDT, CDR2 YNNKEL (reference sequence). The CDR3 consists of 16 residues. Unmatched junction bases numbered 3, after V lost 2 bases and J lost 4 bases. The CDR3 spells CASSQFGTGGGNTIYF. As DNA, the CDR3 is TGTGCCAGCAGCCAATTTGGGACAGGGGGCGGAAACACCATATATTTT.

This chain joins TRBV2 and TRBJ1-5; D is unresolved. Germline assignment: CDR1 SNHLY and CDR2 FYNNEI. V dropped 11 bases and J dropped 3 bases, with 14 bases sitting between them. This CDR3 is 13 amino acids long. The CDR3 protein is CAGKRADNQPQHF. In DNA, the CDR3 is TGTGCCGGTAAAAGGGCCGACAATCAGCCCCAGCATTTT.

The V and J genes are TRBV6-1 and TRBJ2-1, with TRBD2 matching over 10 bases. The CDR3 totals 17 residues. The germline V gene encodes CDR1 MNHNS and CDR2 SASEGT. Trimming took 3 bases from V and 1 from J; bases not matched to a gene: 6. CDR3 in DNA: TGTGCCAGCAGTGAGAAGCGGGGGGGCGGGTCCTACAATGAGCAGTTCTTC. This encodes CASSEKRGGGSYNEQFF.

The genes are TRBV4-3 and TRBJ1-2, with TRBD1 matching 7 bases. Germline V gene data show CDR1 as LGHNA and CDR2 as YSLEER. The trim removed 5 bases at V and 6 bases at J, leaving 12 bases unmatched. This CDR3 has 15 residues. This chain's CDR3 is CASSSPGQPLNGYTF. CDR3 DNA: TGCGCCAGCAGCTCGCCGGGACAGCCTCTCAATGGCTACACCTTC.

This clone is a singleton in its sample. The chain recombines TRBV7-9 with TRBJ1-2; D not certain. V was cut by 1 base and J by 4 bases, with 10 bases left in between. The CDR3 contains 14 residues. Germline CDR1 and CDR2: SEHNR and FQNEAQ (reference sequence). The CDR3 here is CASSLELSLYGYTF. The DNA of the CDR3 is TGTGCCAGCAGCTTAGAGCTCAGCCTCTATGGCTACACCTTC.

The chain employs TRBV5-8 and TRBJ1-6; possibly TRBD1 for D (5 bases). Looked up from germline, CDR1 is SGHTS and CDR2 is YDEGEE. This CDR3 region has 15 residues. The ends were cut back, 4 bases at V and 3 bases at J, with 11 bases in the middle. CDR3 in DNA: TGTGCCAGCAGCGCGACAGCAAACTATAATTCACCCCTCCACTTT. Its protein is CASSATANYNSPLHF. The full variable domain, completed using reference TRBV5-8 and TRBJ1-6, is EAGVTQSPTHLIKTRGQQATLRCSPISGHTSVYWYQQALGLGLQFLLWYDEGEERNRGNFPPRFSGRQFPNYSSELNVNALELEDSALYLCASSATANYNSPLHFGNGTRLTVT.

The genes are TRBV27 and TRBJ1-6; D is ambiguous. CDR1 is MNHEY and CDR2 is SMNVEV in the germline V gene (reference sequence). This CDR3 is 15 amino acids long. Trimming stripped 1 base from V and 7 bases from J, with 11 bases between. CDR3 sequence: CASSLFRGRNSPLHF. The CDR3 DNA follows: TGTGCCAGCAGTTTATTTCGGGGAAGGAATTCACCCCTCCACTTT.

The CDR3 loop reads CASSLQGIGNTIYF. The CDR3 nucleotides are TGCGCCAGCAGCCTACAGGGGATTGGAAACACCATATATTTT. The chain has TRBV5-1 and TRBJ1-3, with 7 bases fitting TRBD1. Per germline, CDR1 SGHRS and CDR2 YFSETQ. The CDR3 runs to 14 residues. J gave up 3 bases and V 4 bases, and 4 bases lay outside the gene matches.

J is TRBJ1-4 and V is TRBV28; the D gene is possibly TRBD1 (5 bases). Germline loops: CDR1 MDHEN, CDR2 SYDVKM. This CDR3 region has 14 residues. V lost 6 bases to trimming and J lost 12 bases, with 20 bases between them. This chain's CDR3 is CASSLLGGGKQLFF. In nucleotides, the CDR3 is TGTGCCAGCAGCCTATTAGGCGGGGGGAAGCAACTGTTTTTT.

The V gene is TRBV7-9, the J gene TRBJ1-6; perhaps TRBD1 as D (5 bases). Germline CDR1 and CDR2: SEHNR and FQNEAQ (reference sequence). The length of the CDR3 is 13 residues. V lost 5 bases to trimming and J lost 7 bases, with 9 bases between them. This CDR3 reads CASSPWGNSPLHF. The CDR3 DNA sequence: TGTGCCAGCAGCCCCTGGGGGAATTCACCCCTCCACTTT. Combining the CDR3 with reference TRBV7-9 and TRBJ1-6 gives the whole variable domain DTGVSQNPRHKITKRGQNVTFRCDPISEHNRLYWYRQTLGQGPEFLTYFQNEAQLEKSRLLSDRFSAERPKGSFSTLEIQRTEQGDSAMYLCASSPWGNSPLHFGNGTRLTVT.

This sequence joins TRBV7-9 and TRBJ1-6; possible D gene TRBD1, 5 bases. V was clipped by 3 bases and J by 10 bases, with 16 bases between them. There are 15 residues in the CDR3. Germline CDR1 and CDR2: SEHNR and FQNEAQ (reference sequence). The CDR3, as DNA: TGTGCCAGCAGCTTGGATAGCCAGGGCCACTCACCCCTCCACTTT. Its translation: CASSLDSQGHSPLHF.

The V call is TRBV28, the J call TRBJ1-2, with D hard to call. This CDR3 comprises 12 residues. With 4 bases removed from V and 4 bases from J, the gap between germline ends came to 7 bases. CDR1 and CDR2 (germline): MDHEN, SYDVKM. The CDR3 nucleotides read TGTGCCAGCAGTTCAAGCCTCTATGGCTACACCTTC. Its protein is CASSSSLYGYTF.

The CDR3 bases are TGTGCCAGCAGCGTCGACAGGGACACTGAAGCTTTCTTT. Protein: CASSVDRDTEAFF. The chain has TRBV11-1 and TRBJ1-1; 7 bases agree with TRBD1. Germline-derived CDR1 and CDR2 are SGHAT and FQDESV (reference sequence). V lost 5 bases to trimming and J lost 3 bases; unmatched junction nucleotides: 3. The CDR3 spans 13 residues. Variable domain in full (rest from reference TRBV11-1 and TRBJ1-1): EAEVAQSPRYKITEKSQAVAFWCDPISGHATLYWYRQILGQGPELLVQFQDESVVDDSQLPKDRFSAERLKGVDSTLKIQPAELGDSAMYLCASSVDRDTEAFFGQGTRLTVV.

A single count supports this clone. The chain employs TRBV10-2 and TRBJ2-7; TRBD2 aligns across 7 bases. Trimming cost V 8 bases and J 2 bases; bases outside gene matches: 9. The CDR3 covers 14 residues. Germline V lookup: CDR1 WSHSY, CDR2 SAAADI. CDR3 DNA: TGCGCCAGCGGGGAGGGGAGGGGACCCTACGAGCAGTACTTC. It yields the protein CASGEGRGPYEQYF.

The CDR3 nucleotides are TGTGCCAGCAGCCCCCGAGAAGGTAGCGGGTGGGGAGAGACCCAGTACTTC. It yields the protein CASSPREGSGWGETQYF. The V call is TRBV5-4, the J call TRBJ2-5; TRBD2 matches 7 bases. The germline CDR1 and CDR2 sequences are SGHNT and YYREEE (reference sequence). Trimming at V came to 4 bases and at J to 4 bases, leaving 16 bases not matched to a gene. The CDR3 contains 17 residues.

This chain connects TRBV7-9 to TRBJ1-6, with a tentative D call TRBD1 (5 bases). Between the trimmed V and J ends, which lost 0 bases and 10 bases, there was a span of 13 bases. The CDR3 runs to 15 residues. Germline CDR1 reads SEHNR; CDR2 reads FQNEAQ (reference sequence). The CDR3 protein is CASSLARGSVSPLHF. As DNA, the CDR3 is TGTGCCAGCAGCTTAGCGCGGGGGTCGGTGTCACCCCTCCACTTT. The full variable domain, with the rest looked up from reference TRBV7-9 and TRBJ1-6, is DTGVSQNPRHKITKRGQNVTFRCDPISEHNRLYWYRQTLGQGPEFLTYFQNEAQLEKSRLLSDRFSAERPKGSFSTLEIQRTEQGDSAMYLCASSLARGSVSPLHFGNGTRLTVT.

The V call is TRBV6-5, the J call TRBJ2-7; D possibly corresponds to TRBD2 (5 bases). This CDR3 has 12 amino acids. Germline CDR1 reads MNHEY; CDR2 reads SVGAGI. V lost 2 bases and J 5 bases, leaving 7 bases between the germline ends. DNA for the CDR3: TGTGCCAGCAGTTACGCGGGTAACGAGCAGTACTTC. This codes for CASSYAGNEQYF.

The genes are TRBV5-1 and TRBJ1-5; D is perhaps TRBD1 (6 bases). This CDR3 has 14 residues. Germline CDR1 reads SGHRS; CDR2 reads YFSETQ. Trimming removed 5 bases from V and 0 bases from J, with 9 bases in between. The CDR3 here is CASSTGYSNQPQHF. The DNA of the CDR3 is TGCGCCAGCAGTACAGGGTATAGCAATCAGCCCCAGCATTTT.

The V call is TRBV7-9, the J call TRBJ2-5, with D maybe TRBD2 (5 bases). This CDR3 is built from 16 residues. The germline CDR1 and CDR2 sequences are SEHNR and FQNEAQ (reference sequence). V was trimmed by 1 base and J by 1 base, leaving 13 bases between them. Written as DNA, the CDR3 is TGTGCCAGCAGCTTAGGGGGTGGAGGACGCCAAGAGACCCAGTACTTC. It specifies CASSLGGGGRQETQYF.

The chain links TRBV30 to TRBJ1-2; no clear D. The V gene lost 6 bases and the J gene lost 5 bases, with 7 bases spanning the gap. This CDR3 comprises 10 residues. CDR1 GTSNPN and CDR2 SVGIG come from the germline V gene (reference sequence). CDR3 sequence: CACSLYGYTF. DNA for the CDR3: TGTGCCTGTAGTCTTTATGGCTACACCTTC.